A selection of T cell receptor beta chains follows, all from one sample in a study of cytomegalovirus exposure and HLA in healthy donors. Sequencing was performed with immunoSEQ multiplex PCR; in TCRdb, only in-frame clones are kept and a portion is missing. The sample yields some 120,000 clones, roughly four fifths seen once. Source material: PBMCs. All receptors derive from a woman aged 45-60 years in good health and CMV-seropositive. The CDR3 runs from the conserved cysteine through the conserved F or W. A D gene is named only where the DNA matches it firmly. Size values are once, few and many counts, or a class for expanded clones, and some rows have none.

v_call: TRBV18; clone_size: once; d_call: .; j_call: TRBJ2-5; cdr3_aa: CASSPTTGNQETQYF; cdr3_nt: TGTGCCAGCTCACCAACCACAGGGAACCAAGAGACCCAGTACTTC
v_call: TRBV5-1; clone_size: once; d_call: TRBD1; j_call: TRBJ1-2; cdr3_aa: CASSLDAGGYGYTF; cdr3_nt: TGCGCCAGCAGCTTGGATGCAGGGGGCTATGGCTACACCTTC
v_call: TRBV5-1; clone_size: .; d_call: .; j_call: TRBJ1-3; cdr3_aa: CASSVAAPGNTIYF; cdr3_nt: TGCGCCAGCAGCGTCGCGGCGCCCGGAAACACCATATATTTT
v_call: TRBV5-1; clone_size: .; d_call: .; j_call: TRBJ2-2; cdr3_aa: CASSGDYTTGELFF; cdr3_nt: TGCGCCAGCAGTGGAGACTATACCACCGGGGAGCTGTTTTTT
v_call: TRBV5-1; clone_size: once; d_call: TRBD2; j_call: TRBJ2-5; cdr3_aa: CASSLVTSGVGETQYF; cdr3_nt: TGCGCCAGCAGCTTGGTAACTAGCGGGGTAGGAGAGACCCAGTACTTC
v_call: TRBV5-5; clone_size: few; d_call: TRBD1; j_call: TRBJ2-7; cdr3_aa: CAGYRDRVHEQYF; cdr3_nt: TGTGCCGGATACCGGGACAGGGTCCACGAGCAGTACTTC
v_call: TRBV27; clone_size: .; d_call: .; j_call: TRBJ1-2; cdr3_aa: CASSFLDIPYGYTF; cdr3_nt: TGTGCCAGCAGTTTCCTGGACATACCCTATGGCTACACCTTC
v_call: TRBV19; clone_size: few; d_call: .; j_call: TRBJ2-5; cdr3_aa: CASSSGTVQETQYF; cdr3_nt: TGTGCCAGTAGTTCAGGGACTGTGCAAGAGACCCAGTACTTC
v_call: TRBV11-2; clone_size: .; d_call: .; j_call: TRBJ2-3; cdr3_aa: CASSLEGGAEDTQYF; cdr3_nt: TGTGCCAGCAGCTTAGAGGGCGGGGCGGAGGATACGCAGTATTTT
v_call: TRBV7-9; clone_size: .; d_call: .; j_call: TRBJ2-7; cdr3_aa: CSSSPTGGEQYF; cdr3_nt: TGTTCCAGCAGTCCCACCGGGGGCGAGCAGTACTTC
v_call: TRBV7-9; clone_size: .; d_call: TRBD1; j_call: TRBJ1-1; cdr3_aa: CASSFDRGRTFF; cdr3_nt: TGTGCCAGCAGCTTCGACAGGGGGAGGACTTTCTTT
v_call: TRBV9; clone_size: .; d_call: .; j_call: TRBJ1-5; cdr3_aa: CASSVRADQPQHF; cdr3_nt: TGTGCCAGCAGCGTCAGGGCGGATCAGCCCCAGCATTTT
v_call: TRBV10-1; clone_size: once; d_call: .; j_call: TRBJ2-1; cdr3_aa: CASSEYRVGEQFF; cdr3_nt: TGCGCCAGCAGTGAATACAGGGTGGGTGAGCAGTTCTTC
v_call: TRBV5-4; clone_size: .; d_call: TRBD1; j_call: TRBJ1-2; cdr3_aa: CASSIGTGGVYYGYTF; cdr3_nt: TGTGCCAGCAGCATCGGGACAGGGGGCGTTTACTATGGCTACACCTTC
v_call: TRBV6-6; clone_size: .; d_call: .; j_call: TRBJ1-3; cdr3_aa: CASTNSGNTIYF; cdr3_nt: TGTGCCAGCACCAACTCTGGAAACACCATATATTTT
v_call: TRBV12-5; clone_size: few; d_call: .; j_call: TRBJ2-1; cdr3_aa: CASGTGQLSSNEQFF; cdr3_nt: TGTGCTAGTGGTACAGGACAGTTAAGTAGCAATGAGCAGTTCTTC
v_call: TRBV4-1; clone_size: .; d_call: TRBD1; j_call: TRBJ2-3; cdr3_aa: CASSQVAGQGDTQYF; cdr3_nt: TGCGCCAGCAGCCAAGTTGCGGGACAGGGAGATACGCAGTATTTT
v_call: TRBV1; clone_size: .; d_call: .; j_call: TRBJ2-7; cdr3_aa: CTSSQLEERGTYEQYF; cdr3_nt: TGCACCAGCAGCCAACTTGAGGAGCGGGGTACCTACGAGCAGTACTTC
v_call: TRBV18; clone_size: few; d_call: TRBD2; j_call: TRBJ2-5; cdr3_aa: CASSPGLAEETQYF; cdr3_nt: TGTGCCAGCTCACCGGGACTAGCGGAAGAGACCCAGTACTTC
v_call: TRBV27; clone_size: .; d_call: TRBD2; j_call: TRBJ2-3; cdr3_aa: CASSLFTPGGSGESTDTQYF; cdr3_nt: TGTGCCAGCAGTTTATTCACCCCGGGGGGTAGCGGGGAGAGCACAGATACGCAGTATTTT